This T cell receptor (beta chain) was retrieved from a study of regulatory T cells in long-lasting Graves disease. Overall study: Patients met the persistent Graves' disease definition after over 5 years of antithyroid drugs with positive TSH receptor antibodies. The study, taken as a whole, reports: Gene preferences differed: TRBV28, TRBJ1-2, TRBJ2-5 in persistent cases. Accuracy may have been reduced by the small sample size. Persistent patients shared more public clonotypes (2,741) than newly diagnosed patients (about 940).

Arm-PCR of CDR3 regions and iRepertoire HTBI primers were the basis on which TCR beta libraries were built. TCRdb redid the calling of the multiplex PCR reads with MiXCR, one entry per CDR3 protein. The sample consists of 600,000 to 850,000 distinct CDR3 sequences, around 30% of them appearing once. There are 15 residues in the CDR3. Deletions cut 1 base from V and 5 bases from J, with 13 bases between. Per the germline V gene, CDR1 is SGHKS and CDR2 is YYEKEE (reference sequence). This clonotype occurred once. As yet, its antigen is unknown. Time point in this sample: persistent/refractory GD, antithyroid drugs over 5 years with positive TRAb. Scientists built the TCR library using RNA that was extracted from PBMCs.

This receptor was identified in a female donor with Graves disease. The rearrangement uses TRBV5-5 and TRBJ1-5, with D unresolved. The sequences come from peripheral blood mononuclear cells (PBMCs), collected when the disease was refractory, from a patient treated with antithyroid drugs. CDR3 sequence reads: CASSLIGRRDQPQHF. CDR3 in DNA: TGTGCCAGCAGCTTGATTGGGAGGCGAGATCAGCCCCAGCATTTT.